The 19 T cell receptor beta chains below all came from one sample that was sequenced in a study of Ad26.COV2.S vaccination and SARS-CoV-2 variants. Using immunoSEQ multiplex PCR, the repertoire was profiled, and TCRdb retains in-frame clones only, with some absent. The sample records hundreds of thousands of clones, around 89% being singletons. The treatment was: 19 received Ad26.COV2.S at low or high dose, single or two shots; several received placebo; per-sample allocation not given. Sampling took place 63 days after the first vaccine or placebo injection. The sequencing here drew on peripheral blood, taken in a trial of Ad26.COV2.S vaccine versus placebo. These receptor sequences come from a person between 18 and 65 years old who received the Ad26.COV2.S COVID-19 vaccine or a placebo.

This clone occurred once. Within the sample, other DNA sequences also encode this same CDR3. The chain links TRBV9 to TRBJ1-2; D is unclear. V was trimmed by 0 bases and J by 5 bases, leaving 8 bases between them. The CDR3 is 13 residues long. Germline V gene lookup returns CDR1 SGDLS and CDR2 YYNGEE. DNA of the CDR3: TGTGCCAGCAGCGTAGTAACCGATTATGGCTACACCTTC. Translated: CASSVVTDYGYTF.

V gene TRBV3-1 (or the pseudogene TRBV3-2) combines with J gene TRBJ1-1, with 10 bases identical to TRBD1. Germline V gives CDR1 LGHDT, CDR2 YNNKEL (reference sequence). CDR3 length: 16 residues. J gave up 1 base and V 4 bases, and 6 bases lay outside the gene matches. CDR3 DNA: TGTGCCAGCAGCCCCTCCGGGACAGGGGAGAACACTGAAGCTTTCTTT. This gives the protein CASSPSGTGENTEAFF.

The V call is TRBV15, the J call TRBJ2-7, with 8 nucleotides matching TRBD1. The germline V gene has CDR1 LNHNV and CDR2 YYDKDF (reference sequence). J gave up 6 bases and V 0 bases, and 4 bases lay outside the gene matches. The CDR3 runs 14 residues. The CDR3 DNA follows: TGTGCCACCAGCAGAGATTCCAGGGGGCGCGAGCAGTACTTC. Translation: CATSRDSRGREQYF.

The chain combines TRBV5-3 with TRBJ1-5; D is uncertain. Being an ORF, TRBV5-3 has a function that is uncertain. The CDR3 runs 18 residues. With 0 bases removed from V and 0 bases from J, the gap between germline ends came to 16 bases. CDR3: CARSLDGRPPYSNQPQHF. The CDR3 DNA follows: TGTGCCAGAAGCTTGGACGGGAGACCACCCTATAGCAATCAGCCCCAGCATTTT.

Remarks on this clone: This same CDR3 is encoded by further DNA sequences in the sample. The chain carries TRBV6-4 and TRBJ1-5; TRBD1 is a possible D gene (6 bases). V dropped 3 bases and J dropped 6 bases, with 9 bases sitting between them. The CDR3 is 13 amino acids. Germline V gives CDR1 MRHNA, CDR2 SNTAGT. The CDR3 loop reads CASSEQGGQPQHF. CDR3 bases: TGTGCCAGCAGTGAACAGGGCGGTCAGCCCCAGCATTTT.

The J gene is TRBJ2-3, the V gene TRBV7-2; 7 nucleotides line up with TRBD2. CDR3 length: 16 residues. The V gene end was trimmed by 2 bases and the J gene end by 4 bases; junction bases not matched to a gene: 9. Germline CDR1 is SGHTA and CDR2 is FQGNSA. In nucleotides, the CDR3 is TGTGCCAGCAGCTTACGTGGGGGAGGGTTATCAGATACGCAGTATTTT. Translating gives CASSLRGGGLSDTQYF.

The chain has TRBV7-2 and TRBJ2-2; a weak D match, TRBD2 (7 bases). Germline lookup yields CDR1 SGHTA and CDR2 FQGNSA. The V end lost 5 bases, the J end lost 4 bases, and 17 bases lay between the germline ends. The length of the CDR3 is 16 residues. CDR3 in DNA: TGTGCCAGCAGCCTTCGTCGGGGGGCTTCCACCGGGGAGCTGTTTTTT. Residues: CASSLRRGASTGELFF.

The rearrangement links TRBV5-1 to TRBJ1-3, with D perhaps TRBD1 (5 bases). The CDR3 extends over 15 amino acids. Germline V gene sequence: CDR1 SGHRS, CDR2 YFSETQ. Trimming took 0 bases from V and 4 from J, leaving 11 bases between them. In nucleotides, the CDR3 is TGCGCCAGCAGCTTGGGGGACGGAAAGGGAAACACCATATATTTT. It codes for CASSLGDGKGNTIYF.

This rearrangement joins TRBV20-1 to TRBJ2-2; D unclear. The CDR3 has 12 residues. Germline V gene lookup returns CDR1 DFQATT and CDR2 SNEGSKA (reference sequence). Trimming removed 3 bases at V and 6 bases at J, with 8 bases between. The CDR3 sequence: CSASRSPGELFF. DNA for the CDR3: TGCAGTGCTAGTAGGAGTCCCGGGGAGCTGTTTTTT.

This clone was seen a few times. This chain joins TRBV3-1 (or the pseudogene TRBV3-2) and TRBJ2-7, with TRBD2 identical over 9 bases. J gave up 2 bases and V 4 bases, and 3 bases lay outside the gene matches. This CDR3 contains 14 residues. Germline V gene data show CDR1 as LGHDT and CDR2 as YNNKEL (reference sequence). The CDR3 sequence is CASSPGLAPYEQYF. CDR3 nucleotide sequence: TGTGCCAGCAGCCCGGGACTAGCTCCCTACGAGCAGTACTTC.

The rearrangement joins TRBV15 to TRBJ1-1; 7 bases agree with TRBD1. Germline V lookup: CDR1 LNHNV, CDR2 YYDKDF (reference sequence). V lost 1 base to trimming and J lost 3 bases; unmatched junction nucleotides: 8. The CDR3 has 16 residues. The CDR3 nucleotides are TGTGCCACCAGCAGAGTTTTTACAGGGGATTACACTGAAGCTTTCTTT. It yields the protein CATSRVFTGDYTEAFF. Full variable domain (remainder filled in from reference TRBV15 and TRBJ1-1): DAMVIQNPRYQVTQFGKPVTLSCSQTLNHNVMYWYQQKSSQAPKLLFHYYDKDFNNEADTPDNFQSRRPNTSFCFLDIRSPGLGDTAMYLCATSRVFTGDYTEAFFGQGTRLTVV.

The genes are TRBV5-4 and TRBJ1-4; D remains ambiguous. The CDR3 extends over 14 amino acids. Germline values: CDR1 SGHNT, CDR2 YYREEE (reference sequence). With 0 bases removed from V and 5 bases from J, the gap between germline ends came to 8 bases. The CDR3 bases are TGTGCCAGCAGCTTGGGGTTCACAAATGAAAAACTGTTTTTT. It translates to CASSLGFTNEKLFF.

The J gene is TRBJ2-2, the V gene TRBV19; D is possibly TRBD2 (5 bases). This CDR3 is 15 amino acids long. Germline CDR1 is LNHDA and CDR2 is SQIVND (reference sequence). With 5 bases removed from V and 6 bases from J, the gap between germline ends came to 16 bases. Here the CDR3 DNA reads TGTGCCAGTAGTTGGGAGATCCCCAACGCCGGGGAGCTGTTTTTT. Its translation is CASSWEIPNAGELFF.

This clone was found once. This sequence joins TRBV27 and TRBJ2-5; TRBD2 aligns across 8 bases. Germline CDR1 is MNHEY and CDR2 is SMNVEV (reference sequence). V dropped 1 base and J dropped 4; count of bases not matched to a gene: 2. This CDR3 contains 14 residues. The CDR3 sequence is CASSLFREGETQYF. The CDR3 bases are TGTGCCAGCAGTTTATTTCGGGAGGGAGAGACCCAGTACTTC.

The CDR3 sequence is CASSLAGVGFEQYF. CDR3 coding DNA: TGTGCCAGCAGTTTAGCGGGGGTAGGGTTCGAGCAGTACTTC. The chain employs TRBV27 and TRBJ2-7; 7 bases match TRBD2. This CDR3 has 14 amino acids. With 2 bases clipped from V and 6 bases from J, the junction kept 7 bases outside the gene matches. From germline, CDR1 is MNHEY and CDR2 SMNVEV (reference sequence).

The rearrangement links TRBV24-1 to TRBJ2-2; TRBD1 matches at 8 bases. Germline V gives CDR1 KGHDR, CDR2 SFDVKD. The J segment lost 4 bases and the V segment lost 3 bases, leaving 12 bases of the junction unmatched. The CDR3 totals 18 residues. The CDR3 DNA follows: TGTGCCACCAGTGATATCCGCGCGACAGGGGCGGGCACCGGGGAGCTGTTTTTT. This gives the protein CATSDIRATGAGTGELFF.

The chain combines TRBV10-3 with TRBJ2-3; D remains ambiguous. Trimming stripped 0 bases from V and 6 bases from J, with 4 bases between. The length of the CDR3 is 12 residues. CDR1 is ENHRY and CDR2 is SYGVKD in the germline V gene. The CDR3 sequence: CAISESFDTQYF. The CDR3 DNA reads as TGTGCCATCAGTGAGTCGTTTGATACGCAGTATTTT.

This clone occurred once. An end of the junction does not agree with germline; a read error may underlie this. This sequence joins TRBV20-1 and TRBJ2-7, with TRBD1 identical over 8 bases. The germline V gene encodes CDR1 DFQATT and CDR2 SNEGSKA (reference sequence). The CDR3 contains 11 residues. For the CDR3, the DNA is TGCAGTGCAACTCTTCAGGGGGCGCAAGACTTC. Amino acid sequence: CSATLQGAQDF.

The V and J genes are TRBV27 and TRBJ2-1; 10 bases match TRBD1. CDR1 and CDR2 (germline): MNHEY, SMNVEV (reference sequence). The trim removed 6 bases at V and 2 bases at J, leaving 13 bases unmatched. The CDR3 totals 18 residues. CDR3 sequence (DNA): TGTGCCAGCAGCCGATCCGGGACAGGGGCGCGGGCCTACAATGAGCAGTTCTTC. This codes for CASSRSGTGARAYNEQFF.